This passage covers 23 T cell receptor beta chains from one sample sequenced in a study of shared clonotypes between healthy human individuals. Using immunoSEQ multiplex PCR, the repertoire was profiled, and TCRdb retains in-frame clones only, with some absent. The table records 1,500,000 or so clones, roughly 97% of them present only once. Sequencing was carried out using naive CD4+ T cells sorted from blood. Stated subset: CD45RA+ positively selected. These TCRs come from a man aged 25-45 years in good health.

This clone appeared once. V usage is TRBV18 and J usage is TRBJ1-1; 7 bases line up with TRBD1. V dropped 3 bases and J dropped 3; count of bases not matched to a gene: 7. This CDR3 spans 15 amino acids. Germline CDR1 is KGHSH and CDR2 is LQKENI. CDR3 region: CASSPTTGKDTEAFF. The CDR3 DNA follows: TGTGCCAGCTCACCTACGACAGGGAAGGACACTGAAGCTTTCTTT.

The V gene is TRBV9, the J gene TRBJ2-2; D gene uncertain. V lost 4 bases, J lost 0 bases, and 10 bases lay in between. The CDR3 covers 15 residues. CDR1 and CDR2 (germline): SGDLS, YYNGEE. The CDR3 nucleotides are TGTGCCAGCAGCCTCGGGCTAGCGAACACCGGGGAGCTGTTTTTT. Amino acid sequence: CASSLGLANTGELFF.

This sequence joins TRBV10-2 and TRBJ2-2; 11 nucleotides match TRBD2. This CDR3 has 16 amino acids. CDR1 and CDR2 (germline): WSHSY, SAAADI. V was clipped by 3 bases and J by 0 bases; unmatched bases: 0. The CDR3 nucleotides are TGCGCCAGCAGTGAACTAGCGGGAGCGAACACCGGGGAGCTGTTTTTT. It specifies CASSELAGANTGELFF.

CDR3 region: CSVRLDNTDTQYF. CDR3 sequence (DNA): TGCAGCGTGAGACTAGATAACACAGATACGCAGTATTTT. V is TRBV29-1 and J is TRBJ2-3, with D tentatively TRBD2 (6 bases). Germline V gene lookup returns CDR1 SQVTM and CDR2 ANQGSEA. V lost 6 bases to trimming and J lost 2 bases, with 12 bases between them. The CDR3 spans 13 residues.

V is TRBV10-3 and J is TRBJ2-5, with D tentatively TRBD1 (6 bases). The CDR3 covers 13 residues. V was clipped by 7 bases and J by 3 bases, with 12 bases between them. Germline CDR1 ENHRY, CDR2 SYGVKD. CDR3 region: CAIKGQPEETQYF. DNA for the CDR3: TGTGCCATCAAAGGACAGCCGGAAGAGACCCAGTACTTC.

In regard to this clone: Other DNA sequences in the sample encode the same CDR3. The V gene is TRBV18, the J gene TRBJ1-5; no definite D call. V dropped 1 base and J dropped 7 bases, with 11 bases sitting between them. Per the germline V gene, CDR1 is KGHSH and CDR2 is LQKENI. CDR3 length equals 14 residues. In nucleotides, the CDR3 is TGTGCCAGCTCACCACAGGGTGTTGGGCAGCCCCAGCATTTT. Translating it yields CASSPQGVGQPQHF.

This clone appeared once. The chain links TRBV2 to TRBJ2-2, with a weak D call TRBD2 (6 bases). Deletions cut 6 bases from V and 5 bases from J, with 13 bases between. This CDR3 contains 14 residues. Germline V CDR1 and CDR2: SNHLY, FYNNEI. The CDR3 bases are TGTGCCAGCAGGGAGGGGTCTTGGACCGGGGAGCTGTTTTTT. As protein: CASREGSWTGELFF.

This chain links TRBV7-9 with TRBJ1-1; D gene unclear. CDR1 SEHNR and CDR2 FQNEAQ come from the germline V gene (reference sequence). This CDR3 contains 14 residues. V lost 5 bases, J lost 1 base, and 11 bases lay in between. In nucleotides, the CDR3 is TGTGCCAGCAGCCTGCGACCCGCGAACACTGAAGCTTTCTTT. Amino acids: CASSLRPANTEAFF. Full variable domain (outside the CDR3, taken from reference TRBV7-9 and TRBJ1-1): DTGVSQNPRHKITKRGQNVTFRCDPISEHNRLYWYRQTLGQGPEFLTYFQNEAQLEKSRLLSDRFSAERPKGSFSTLEIQRTEQGDSAMYLCASSLRPANTEAFFGQGTRLTVV.

Concerning this clone: Its ends do not fully match the called genes, so a read error is possible. The same CDR3 also results from other DNA sequences found in this sample. The genes are TRBV7-9 and TRBJ2-3, with TRBD2 as a possible D gene (6 bases). There are 13 residues in the CDR3. The germline CDR1 and CDR2 sequences are SEHNR and FQNEAQ (reference sequence). CDR3: CASSLASTDTQYF. DNA of the CDR3: TGTGCCAGCAGCCTAGCGAGCACAGATACGCAGTATTTT.

J is TRBJ2-1 and V is TRBV15, with a weak D call TRBD2 (5 bases). CDR1 is LNHNV, CDR2 YYDKDF, per germline (reference sequence). The V gene lost 3 bases and the J gene lost 0 bases, with 9 bases spanning the gap. The CDR3 is made up of 15 amino acids. The CDR3 nucleotides are TGTGCCACCAGCAGGCGGGCCCTCTCCTACAATGAGCAGTTCTTC. Protein sequence: CATSRRALSYNEQFF.

This chain joins TRBV7-3 and TRBJ1-1; maybe TRBD1 (5 bases). In germline, CDR1 is SGHTA, CDR2 FQGTGA. This CDR3 comprises 14 residues. Trimming left V 5 bases short and J 1 base short, with 11 bases between. The CDR3: CASSPGPRNTEAFF. The CDR3 coding sequence is TGTGCCAGCAGCCCGGGACCGAGGAACACTGAAGCTTTCTTT.

This chain connects TRBV6-1 to TRBJ2-7; 8 nucleotides agree with TRBD1. CDR3 size: 14 residues. J lost 5 bases, V lost 1 base, and 4 bases had no gene match. In germline, CDR1 is MNHNS, CDR2 SASEGT. CDR3 in DNA: TGTGCCAGCAGTGAAGTCGGGACAGGTCACGAGCAGTACTTC. Amino acids: CASSEVGTGHEQYF.

The gene calls are TRBV6-5 and TRBJ2-7, with 12 nucleotides matching TRBD1. V shed 4 bases, J shed 7 bases, and the junction held 11 bases outside the gene matches. CDR3 size: 16 residues. The germline V gene encodes CDR1 MNHEY and CDR2 SVGAGI. The CDR3: CASSWGPGQGAWEQYF. The CDR3, as DNA: TGTGCCAGCAGTTGGGGCCCGGGACAGGGGGCATGGGAGCAGTACTTC.

A word on this clone: The identical CDR3 is also encoded by other nucleotide sequences in the sample. The chain has TRBV2 and TRBJ2-7; TRBD1 aligns across 7 bases. V shed 6 bases and J 4 bases; nucleotides not matched to a gene: 3. This CDR3 comprises 12 residues. Germline V lookup: CDR1 SNHLY, CDR2 FYNNEI. For the CDR3, the DNA is TGTGCCAGCAGCAGACAGGGATACGAGCAGTACTTC. It translates to CASSRQGYEQYF. Full variable domain (outside the CDR3, taken from reference TRBV2 and TRBJ2-7): EPEVTQTPSHQVTQMGQEVILRCVPISNHLYFYWYRQILGQKVEFLVSFYNNEISEKSEIFDDQFSVERPDGSNFTLKIRSTKLEDSAMYFCASSRQGYEQYFGPGTRLTVT.

The chain recombines TRBV7-6 with TRBJ2-7; no clear D. The V gene's germline CDR1 is SGHVS and CDR2 FNYEAQ. Deletions cut 0 bases from V and 2 bases from J, with 8 bases between. This CDR3 spans 14 amino acids. Here the CDR3 DNA reads TGTGCCAGCAGCTTAGCGCGTAGTACCTACGAGCAGTACTTC. Its translation: CASSLARSTYEQYF.

The rearrangement joins TRBV7-9 to TRBJ2-2; 12 bases map to TRBD2. Germline V CDR1 and CDR2: SEHNR, FQNEAQ (reference sequence). Losses at the gene ends were 6 bases for V and 4 bases for J; bases not matched to a gene: 3. This CDR3 contains 15 residues. The DNA of the CDR3 is TGTGCCAGCAGGAGGACTAGCGGGGCCACCGGGGAGCTGTTTTTT. Its protein product is CASRRTSGATGELFF.

As concerns this clone: At one of its ends the junction is not consistent with the germline gene, which may arise from a read error. The genes are TRBV28 and TRBJ1-3, with D hard to call. Germline assignment: CDR1 MDHEN and CDR2 SYDVKM. The length of the CDR3 is 13 residues. CDR3: CASSLPHGHTIYF. The CDR3 DNA reads as TGTGCCAGCAGTCTTCCTCATGGACACACCATATATTTT.

The chain is built from TRBV18 and TRBJ2-7; 8 bases agree with TRBD1. The CDR3 extends over 13 amino acids. Looked up from germline, CDR1 is KGHSH and CDR2 is LQKENI. Trimming removed 5 bases from V and 9 bases from J; junction bases left unmatched: 9. This chain's CDR3 is CASSSDRERGQYF. The CDR3 DNA is TGTGCCAGCTCATCGGACAGGGAAAGGGGGCAGTACTTC. The complete variable domain, with remaining parts taken from reference TRBV18 and TRBJ2-7, reads NAGVMQNPRHLVRRRGQEARLRCSPMKGHSHVYWYRQLPEEGLKFMVYLQKENIIDESGMPKERFSAEFPKEGPSILRIQQVVRGDSAAYFCASSSDRERGQYFGPGTRLTVT.

The sample holds one count of this clone. This chain links TRBV7-3 with TRBJ1-1; D remains unclear. V lost 5 bases, J lost 5 bases, and 15 bases lay in between. The V gene's germline CDR1 is SGHTA and CDR2 FQGTGA. The CDR3 is 14 amino acids. For the CDR3, the DNA is TGTGCCAGCAGCCCAGATTACGGTGGAACTGAAGCTTTCTTT. Its translation is CASSPDYGGTEAFF.

The chain recombines TRBV10-2 with TRBJ2-4; D may be TRBD1 or TRBD2 (5 bases each). V lost 5 bases and J lost 1, with 12 bases in between. Germline V lookup: CDR1 WSHSY, CDR2 SAAADI. The CDR3 is 15 residues long. The CDR3 sequence is CASSRGTGAKNIQYF. CDR3 nucleotides: TGCGCCAGCAGTCGGGGCACTGGGGCCAAAAACATTCAGTACTTC.

V and J are TRBV7-3 and TRBJ2-2; 16 bases align to TRBD2. The germline V gene encodes CDR1 SGHTA and CDR2 FQGTGA. The CDR3 has 18 amino acids. J gave up 5 bases and V 5 bases, and 8 bases lay outside the gene matches. DNA of the CDR3: TGTGCCAGCAGCGGAATGGGACTAGCGGGAGGGCCGACCGGGGAGCTGTTTTTT. This translates into CASSGMGLAGGPTGELFF.

The gene calls are TRBV7-8 and TRBJ2-5; 11 bases are a match to TRBD1. Germline CDR1 SGHVS, CDR2 FQNEAQ. The CDR3 sequence is 15 residues long. V was clipped by 5 bases and J by 5 bases; unmatched bases: 7. The chain's CDR3 is CASSATGTGGETQYF. In nucleotides, the CDR3 is TGTGCCAGCAGCGCCACCGGGACAGGGGGGGAGACCCAGTACTTC.

This clone was counted once. This sequence joins TRBV5-1 and TRBJ2-7; D perhaps matches TRBD2 (5 bases). The germline CDR1 and CDR2 sequences are SGHRS and YFSETQ. CDR3 length: 14 amino acids. Trimming cost V 7 bases and J 6 bases, with 20 bases left between them. This CDR3 is CASGRDRTAGEQYF. CDR3 bases: TGCGCCAGCGGACGAGACCGGACTGCTGGCGAGCAGTACTTC.